This T cell receptor (beta chain) originates from a study of T cell responses to AZD1222 COVID-19 vaccine (dated by TCRdb to about 2021). For the wider study: A total of 233 trial participants underwent TCR sequencing, of whom roughly 210 received two doses of AZD1222 and about 26 received two doses of the MenACWY control vaccine. Enrollment into the trials was organized by age into subgroups of 18-55, 56-69 and 70-plus years, and those subgroups contained approximately 160, 26 and 62 TCR-sequenced participants, respectively.

For this clone: Its recognized antigen is unknown. Nothing much larger sits one base from this clone, and base qualities are not available.

The germline V gene (reference sequence) yields SEHNR for CDR1 and FQNEAQ for CDR2. A distance of 15 bases separates the germline ends of V and J, which lose 5 bases and 7 bases respectively. The CDR3, cysteine through phenylalanine, is 15 amino acids long. CDR3 DNA only is kept here, 45 bases in frame from base 1. The CDR3 regions of human TCRbeta chains were analyzed by immunosequencing. On the study's bioinformatics: Repertoire TCRs were matched against a reference library of SARS-CoV-2-specific TCRs generated with the MIRA antigen-specificity platform. Breadth meant the fraction of unique TCRs that were SARS-CoV-2-associated, whereas depth meant the fraction of total T cells that were SARS-CoV-2-associated. Using the MIRA data, each spike-specific TCR was assigned both to the spike region to which the TCR was reactive and to a CD4 or CD8 class. Log10-transformed breadth and depth values were compared by one-way ANOVA with Sidak's multiple comparisons tests. The clones in this table, taken by TCRdb from immuneACCESS, are in-frame only. Not every clone is retained; where verified, under half of the shortfall comes from an unresolved V gene, and the cause of the rest is unknown. The V and J calls and the clone size are those of that table, but D and trimming were determined from the DNA. Here the sample has approximately 140,000 clones; around 91% occur a single time. Of the sample, 9.3% falls within the top ten clones.

Study-level results and caveats: Vaccine-associated CD4 TCRs spanned the whole spike protein, with dominant responses in regions 160-218 and 743-854. In the small 56-69-year group, the increase in depth fell short of significance, most likely because of low power. Reportedly, almost half of the unique spike-specific TCRs recognized epitopes lying outside the regions that are mutated in the B.1.351 and B.1.1.7 variants. Because no day 14 peak-response samples were available, the repertoires could be characterized only after the peak T cell response. Conclusions about previously exposed vaccinees are limited, since just five or six AZD1222 recipients were seropositive for SARS-CoV-2 at baseline. Participants were mostly white British, with more females than males. The authors suggested clonal diversity may have been underestimated. A significant rise in spike-specific TCR breadth and depth was observed after two AZD1222 doses relative to day 0 and relative to MenACWY recipients.

The sample's time point label is to be understood as: about 28 days (+/-7) after the second vaccine dose. AZD1222 recipients whose second dose came at about 4 weeks and those whose second dose came at about 12 weeks were combined into one group, since spike-specific TCR depth and breadth did not differ between the two schedules. Vaccinee samples came from UK trials COV001 and COV002, including a single-blind randomized controlled phase 2/3 trial of AZD1222 (ChAdOx1 nCoV-19) in healthy adults. For TCRbeta chain sequencing, PBMC samples were collected from trial participants at day 0 and at day 28 after the second dose.

This sequence was found in an adult who received the AZD1222 COVID-19 vaccine. The chain is encoded by TRBV7-9 joined to TRBJ1-6; there is no confident call for the D gene. Specimen: peripheral blood, collected 28 days after the second AZD1222 dose. The CDR3 loop reads CASSPRAGMNSPLHF. The sequenced DNA: TGTGCCAGCAGCCCTCGGGCGGGGATGAATTCACCCCTCCACTTT.